Listed here is a single T cell receptor (beta chain). This sample was included in a study of blood T cell repertoires in COVID-19. Study-wide background: T cells, B-cell-depleted T cells, or PBMCs provided the cDNA or gDNA that served as material.

In the original processing: Quantification of nucleated cells was approximated via reference gene primer amplification. Generated by immunoSEQ multiplex PCR, the TCRdb table keeps only in-frame clones and is missing some. V, J and clone size reflect that table, while D and trimming were determined from the DNA. The sample contains some 80,000 clones, more than 75% of which appear only once. CDR1 and CDR2 (germline): LGHDT, YNNKEL (reference sequence). The CDR3 runs to 15 residues. Trimming took 1 base from V and 7 from J; bases not matched to a gene: 5. The source is a man older than 75 with active or convalescent COVID-19. Sequencing was performed on peripheral blood. The gene calls are TRBV3-1 (or the pseudogene TRBV3-2) and TRBJ2-2; 8 nucleotides align to TRBD2. The CDR3 DNA follows: TGTGCCAGCAGCCAAGCCGGCGGGAGGCGCGGGGAGCTGTTTTTT. Its protein product is CASSQAGGRRGELFF.